This is a list of T cell receptor beta chains from one sample in a study of T cells expressing NK-cell markers. TCRdb re-analyzed the 5' RACE reads; it lists each CDR3 protein once, without DNA. The sample totals about 460,000 distinct CDR3 sequences; its top ten clones hold more than 1.4%. Sequencing input: blood T cells: a sorted CD56 or NKG2C T cell subset, CD4+ or CD8+ T cells, or bulk PBMC T cells (not recorded which). Receptors were obtained from a woman aged 50 to 60 in good health. Both conserved end residues are part of each CDR3. Fields, in order: CDR3 protein, J gene, V gene.

CSARGRGEVVDTQYF	TRBJ2-3	TRBV20-1
CASSSSSGTWGGQPSGYTF	TRBJ1-2	TRBV27
CASSLASGSVSDNEQFF	TRBJ2-1	TRBV7-2
CSVSTLTTFEQYF	TRBJ2-7	TRBV29-1
CASSYGQLGTAEAFF	TRBJ1-1	TRBV6-5
CSVEEGGDEQYF	TRBJ2-7	TRBV29-1
CASTSGLAGVLSYNEQFF	TRBJ2-1	TRBV4-1
CASSLTPSGASTDTQYF	TRBJ2-3	TRBV5-1
CASSSYLRGREETQYF	TRBJ2-5	TRBV12-3/TRBV12-4
CASSYTRQGTPFF	TRBJ2-1	TRBV6-5
CAIRGGSSSYEQYF	TRBJ2-7	TRBV10-3
CASSTDREGYNEQFF	TRBJ2-1	TRBV2
CASSFIIRVGFNEQFF	TRBJ2-1	TRBV11-2
CSAIQGHTGELFF	TRBJ2-2	TRBV20-1
CASSRGSIGYTF	TRBJ1-2	TRBV12-3/TRBV12-4
CASSASGLRNNEQFF	TRBJ2-1	TRBV2
CASSNRGQGANVLTF	TRBJ2-6	TRBV7-6
CSARGGNRGNQPQHF	TRBJ1-5	TRBV20-1
CSGGQGAEKLFF	TRBJ1-4	TRBV29-1
CSATVTGGPGNEQFF	TRBJ2-1	TRBV20-1
CATSLAGDEGGELFF	TRBJ2-2	TRBV24-1
CASSLSPSSYNEQFF	TRBJ2-1	TRBV9
CASSLDPGSAYYEQYF	TRBJ2-7	TRBV5-1
CASSHSSGTGVGEQYF	TRBJ2-7	TRBV9
CSATEGALNTEAFF	TRBJ1-1	TRBV20-1
CASSFHLGGSGELFF	TRBJ2-2	TRBV3-1
CASSLGYSALMDYNEQFF	TRBJ2-1	TRBV7-7
CSVVARGGADTQYF	TRBJ2-3	TRBV29-1
CASSTRGLETQYF	TRBJ2-5	TRBV18
CASSQERQAYNEQFF	TRBJ2-1	TRBV3-1
CSARDWVSESTHNEQFF	TRBJ2-1	TRBV20-1
CASSLDRGRNQETQYF	TRBJ2-5	TRBV7-8
CASSQLQGRTEAFF	TRBJ1-1	TRBV3-1
CSANTGAGQPQHF	TRBJ1-5	TRBV20-1
CSAIGVADTQYF	TRBJ2-3	TRBV20-1
CASSGVQETQYF	TRBJ2-5	TRBV6-6
CASRSWRGAPSEQFF	TRBJ2-1	TRBV7-9
CASTDRARKNIQYF	TRBJ2-4	TRBV6-2/TRBV6-3
CASSDLNGFTDTQYF	TRBJ2-3	TRBV11-3
CASSPGGTGGFPETQYF	TRBJ2-5	TRBV7-8
CASSVRGVSYGYTF	TRBJ1-2	TRBV6-1
CSARGAPGQGWEQYF	TRBJ2-7	TRBV20-1
CASIGDRWEKLFF	TRBJ1-4	TRBV6-1
CSARIPTRETQYF	TRBJ2-5	TRBV20-1
CSPLNRELTQYF	TRBJ2-3	TRBV20-1